The clone carrying this T cell receptor beta chain has more than one count but fewer than ten. This sample is drawn from a study of blood T cells in healthy people across ages. This CDR3 is 14 amino acids long. In germline, CDR1 is SGHTA, CDR2 FQGTGA. Trimming cost V 3 bases and J 8 bases, with 13 bases left between them. Through a sample-barcoded 5' primer and a J-beta primer mix, a second PCR was run for roughly 7 to 11 cycles. MiXCR, run by TCRdb on the 5' RACE reads, gives a single entry per CDR3 protein. The repertoire holds 600,000 to 900,000 distinct CDR3 sequences, 20% to 30% seen once, with approximately 2.9% in the top ten. The sample was also reused in another study, on T cells of mothers and their children. From that report: Slightly higher overlap, not significant, was seen in related mother-child pairs than in unrelated pairs. Detection yielded no persistent microchimeric T cell clones.

The chain is built from TRBV7-3 and TRBJ2-2; D is uncertain. This TCR came from a boy between 10 and 17 years old in good health. Sequencing was performed on blood. The CDR3 here is CASSFTRSTGELFF. The CDR3 coding sequence is TGTGCCAGCAGCTTTACTCGATCCACTGGGGAGCTGTTTTTT.